This T cell receptor beta chain was profiled in a study of T-cell memory formation after mild COVID-19. MiXCR was run by TCRdb on the 5' RACE reads, yielding one entry per CDR3 protein. Seen here are around 340,000 distinct CDR3 sequences, over 10% observed once, and the top ten hold about 22%. The CDR3 consists of 13 residues. CDR1 MNHEY and CDR2 SVGAGI come from the germline V gene. Trimming took off 5 bases at V and 6 bases at J, with 12 bases between the two ends. This clonotype was observed a few times. The specimen was PBMCs or a T cell subset sorted from them (not recorded which). The chain uses TRBV6-5 and TRBJ2-3; maybe TRBD1 (6 bases). This receptor was identified in a man aged 18 to 35 who had mild COVID-19 (a few samples of this study predate the infection). Cell type and time point are not known. The CDR3 bases are TGTGCCAGCAGTCCCGGACAGCGGGATACGCAGTATTTT. Translating it yields CASSPGQRDTQYF.